Each of the 24 T cell receptor beta chains below was sequenced from the same sample in a study of shared clonotypes between healthy human individuals. Data came from immunoSEQ multiplex PCR; TCRdb stores just in-frame clones and leaves some out. This sample has about 1.5 million clones; 96% occur once, and the top ten carry approximately 1.1%. The sequenced sample consisted of naive CD4+ T cells sorted from blood. Subset indicated: CD45RA+ positively selected. The source of these receptors is a young man in good health.

This clone has just one count. The chain uses TRBV9 and TRBJ1-1; 8 bases are shared with TRBD1. The V and J ends lost 4 bases and 5 bases, in that order; junction bases with no gene match: 4. There are 13 residues in the CDR3. CDR1 and CDR2 (germline): SGDLS, YYNGEE. The CDR3 region has the DNA TGTGCCAGCAGCACCCGGACAGGGACTGAAGCTTTCTTT. Its translation: CASSTRTGTEAFF.

The chain carries TRBV5-4 and TRBJ1-1, with TRBD1 as a possible D gene (5 bases). CDR1 and CDR2 from the germline V gene are SGHNT and YYREEE (reference sequence). V gave up 1 base and J gave up 5 bases, with 9 bases separating them. The CDR3 has 13 residues. CDR3 protein: CASSLIQDTEAFF. In DNA form, the CDR3 reads TGTGCCAGCAGCTTGATACAGGATACTGAAGCTTTCTTT.

This clone showed up just once. Different DNA sequences within this sample yield the same CDR3. The chain employs TRBV7-9 and TRBJ1-5; D is uncertain. The CDR3 is 14 amino acids. Trimming stripped 0 bases from V and 2 bases from J, with 5 bases between. Germline values: CDR1 SEHNR, CDR2 FQNEAQ (reference sequence). The CDR3 region has the DNA TGTGCCAGCAGCTTAGCAGGTGGCAATCAGCCCCAGCATTTT. It codes for CASSLAGGNQPQHF.

The V and J genes are TRBV14 and TRBJ1-1, with D unclear. Trimming shortened V by 0 bases and J by 5 bases, and 7 bases separated the two germline ends. Germline loops: CDR1 SGHDN, CDR2 FVKESK. This CDR3 is built from 13 residues. CDR3 DNA sequence: TGTGCCAGCAGCCAAGAACGGAGGACTGAAGCTTTCTTT. Translating it yields CASSQERRTEAFF.

This sequence joins TRBV28 and TRBJ2-5; maybe TRBD2 (5 bases). Between the trimmed V and J ends, which lost 1 base and 2 bases, there was a span of 11 bases. Germline-derived CDR1 and CDR2 are MDHEN and SYDVKM. The CDR3 has 15 residues. The DNA for the CDR3 is TGTGCCAGCAGTTTATCCCCCCGGGGACAAGAGACCCAGTACTTC. Amino acids: CASSLSPRGQETQYF.

The V gene is TRBV10-1, the J gene TRBJ2-1, with TRBD2 identical over 8 bases. Germline CDR1 and CDR2: WNHNN and SYGVQD (reference sequence). This CDR3 contains 15 residues. V gave up 8 bases and J gave up 9 bases; unmatched junction bases: 15. As DNA, the CDR3 is TGCGCCAGCGCCGACCCCGGGACTAGAATCGGTGAGCAGTTCTTC. Translated, it gives CASADPGTRIGEQFF.

This chain uses TRBV5-4 with TRBJ2-3, with D possibly matching TRBD1 (5 bases). This CDR3 is 12 amino acids long. V lost 7 bases to trimming and J lost 1 base, with 7 bases between them. Germline CDR1 reads SGHNT; CDR2 reads YYREEE (reference sequence). This CDR3 is CASGAGTDTQYF. CDR3 DNA sequence: TGTGCCAGCGGGGCGGGCACAGATACGCAGTATTTT.

The chain uses TRBV2 and TRBJ1-5; a weak D match, TRBD1 (6 bases). The CDR3 is 15 amino acids. In germline, CDR1 is SNHLY, CDR2 FYNNEI. V lost 8 bases and J 2 bases, leaving 16 bases between the germline ends. As DNA, the CDR3 is TGTGCCAGCCAATCCGGGCCAGGGGGCAATCAGCCCCAGCATTTT. It specifies CASQSGPGGNQPQHF. Drawing the rest from reference TRBV2 and TRBJ1-5, the complete variable domain is EPEVTQTPSHQVTQMGQEVILRCVPISNHLYFYWYRQILGQKVEFLVSFYNNEISEKSEIFDDQFSVERPDGSNFTLKIRSTKLEDSAMYFCASQSGPGGNQPQHFGDGTRLSIL.

V usage is TRBV7-8 and J usage is TRBJ2-5; 13 bases fit TRBD2. Germline V gene data show CDR1 as SGHVS and CDR2 as FQNEAQ. The ends lost 5 bases at V and 2 bases at J; junction bases unmatched: 11. The CDR3 length is 18 residues. The CDR3 nucleotides are TGTGCCAGCAGCACATACCCTAGGACTAGCGGGAGTCAAGAGACCCAGTACTTC. Translation: CASSTYPRTSGSQETQYF.

The chain carries TRBV28 and TRBJ2-1; 7 bases agree with TRBD2. V trimming: 5 bases; J trimming: 12 bases; junction bases outside the gene matches: 16. Germline V gene data show CDR1 as MDHEN and CDR2 as SYDVKM. This CDR3 comprises 15 residues. CDR3 DNA sequence: TGTGCCAGCAGTCTCCTGGGCGCGGGAGTTTATCGGCAGTTCTTC. This gives the protein CASSLLGAGVYRQFF.

V gene TRBV5-4 combines with J gene TRBJ2-7, with D possibly matching TRBD1 (6 bases). CDR1 is SGHNT, CDR2 YYREEE, per germline (reference sequence). Trimming stripped 6 bases from V and 2 bases from J, with 9 bases between. There are 12 residues in the CDR3. Here the CDR3 reads CASNSGAYEQYF. Here the CDR3 DNA reads TGTGCCAGCAACTCAGGGGCCTACGAGCAGTACTTC. The whole variable domain, filled in from reference TRBV5-4 and TRBJ2-7, reads ETGVTQSPTHLIKTRGQQVTLRCSSQSGHNTVSWYQQALGQGPQFIFQYYREEENGRGNFPPRFSGLQFPNYSSELNVNALELDDSALYLCASNSGAYEQYFGPGTRLTVT.

The V call is TRBV19, the J call TRBJ2-3; TRBD2 matches 7 bases. The germline V gene encodes CDR1 LNHDA and CDR2 SQIVND (reference sequence). Trimming removed 11 bases from V and 2 bases from J; junction bases left unmatched: 7. The CDR3 length is 13 residues. The CDR3 nucleotides are TGTGCCTGTTCAGCGGGAACCACAGATACGCAGTATTTT. This sequence encodes CACSAGTTDTQYF.

The rearrangement links TRBV10-3 to TRBJ2-3; either TRBD1 or TRBD2 may fit D (5 bases each). The CDR3 consists of 19 residues. Germline CDR1 ENHRY, CDR2 SYGVKD. The V end was cut by 6 bases, the J end by 4 bases, with 29 bases between. The CDR3 loop reads CAIRLESGLLQELSDTQYF. Written as DNA, the CDR3 is TGTGCCATCAGGCTAGAGTCGGGGCTTCTACAAGAACTATCAGATACGCAGTATTTT.

The rearrangement joins TRBV13 to TRBJ2-7; 11 bases are a match to TRBD2. From germline, CDR1 is PRHDT and CDR2 FYEKMQ (reference sequence). Trimming took 5 bases from V and 6 from J; bases not matched to a gene: 12. This CDR3 is built from 16 residues. The CDR3 spells CASSAIAGGPRSEQYF. In nucleotides, the CDR3 is TGTGCCAGCAGCGCAATAGCGGGAGGGCCACGTAGCGAGCAGTACTTC.

This chain connects TRBV5-1 to TRBJ2-1, with TRBD1 matching 8 bases. The CDR3 is made up of 15 amino acids. The junction had 6 bases not matched to a gene; V was cut back by 3 bases and J by 4 bases. CDR1 is SGHRS, CDR2 YFSETQ, per germline. DNA for the CDR3: TGCGCCAGCAGCTCTGGGACAGGCCCTTACAATGAGCAGTTCTTC. Its protein product is CASSSGTGPYNEQFF. Full variable domain (missing parts from reference TRBV5-1 and TRBJ2-1): KAGVTQTPRYLIKTRGQQVTLSCSPISGHRSVSWYQQTPGQGLQFLFEYFSETQRNKGNFPGRFSGRQFSNSRSEMNVSTLELGDSALYLCASSSGTGPYNEQFFGPGTRLTVL.

This clone appeared once. V is TRBV7-8 and J is TRBJ2-7; D may match TRBD1 or TRBD2 (5 bases each). In germline, CDR1 is SGHVS, CDR2 FQNEAQ. Between the trimmed V and J ends, which lost 1 base and 0 bases, there was a span of 22 bases. The CDR3 has 19 residues. The CDR3 nucleotides are TGTGCCAGCAGCTTAGAGGCGCGAGGGGTTGCCCTCCTCTCCTACGAGCAGTACTTC. Translation gives CASSLEARGVALLSYEQYF.

The sample holds a few counts of this clone. V is TRBV10-3 and J is TRBJ2-1; TRBD1 matches at 7 bases. CDR3 size: 14 residues. Germline-derived CDR1 and CDR2 are ENHRY and SYGVKD. After removal of 4 bases from V and 4 bases from J, the junction contained 4 bases not matched to a gene. The CDR3 region has the DNA TGTGCCATCAGTGGAGGGACAGTATACAATGAGCAGTTCTTC. Its protein is CAISGGTVYNEQFF.

The CDR3 DNA reads TGTGCCAGCAGAGGGACTAGCGGGTCGCAGTATTTT. Its translation is CASRGTSGSQYF. The chain links TRBV2 to TRBJ2-3; 12 bases are shared with TRBD2. The V gene end was trimmed by 6 bases and the J gene end by 10 bases; junction bases not matched to a gene: 2. The V gene's germline CDR1 is SNHLY and CDR2 FYNNEI. The CDR3 sequence is 12 residues long. Full variable domain (remainder filled in from reference TRBV2 and TRBJ2-3): EPEVTQTPSHQVTQMGQEVILRCVPISNHLYFYWYRQILGQKVEFLVSFYNNEISEKSEIFDDQFSVERPDGSNFTLKIRSTKLEDSAMYFCASRGTSGSQYFGPGTRLTVL.

The chain joins TRBV15 to TRBJ1-2; TRBD1 matches 7 bases. The CDR3 is 19 amino acids. The V segment lost 1 base and the J segment 2 bases; nucleotides outside the gene matches: 16. The V gene's germline CDR1 is LNHNV and CDR2 YYDKDF (reference sequence). DNA of the CDR3: TGTGCCACCAGCAGAGTATTTGGGGAGGATCGGACAGGAAACTATGGCTACACCTTC. This translates into CATSRVFGEDRTGNYGYTF.

This clone was observed once. The chain recombines TRBV11-2 with TRBJ1-2, with D perhaps matching TRBD1 (6 bases). Germline CDR1 and CDR2: SGHAT and FQNNGV. V lost 5 bases and J 5 bases, leaving 27 bases between the germline ends. CDR3 length: 18 amino acids. The DNA for the CDR3 is TGTGCCAGCAGCCACCCAGCCCGGGGGCTGGGGGCCGGGTATGGCTACACCTTC. This translates into CASSHPARGLGAGYGYTF.

V gene TRBV5-1 combines with J gene TRBJ2-1; D is possibly TRBD2 (6 bases). V was cut by 7 bases and J by 1 base, with 12 bases left in between. CDR3 length: 14 residues. Germline CDR1 SGHRS, CDR2 YFSETQ. The DNA of the CDR3 is TGCGCCAGCGGCCGGGACTCTTCCTACAATGAGCAGTTCTTC. This codes for CASGRDSSYNEQFF.

The CDR3 coding sequence is TGTGCCAGCAGCGTAAGCCCGGGCCCAGGCACAGATACGCAGTATTTT. Translating it yields CASSVSPGPGTDTQYF. The rearrangement joins TRBV7-8 to TRBJ2-3; the D is unclear. V was shortened by 5 bases and J by 1 base, with 16 bases between the two germline ends. The CDR3 extends over 16 amino acids. Germline V CDR1 and CDR2: SGHVS, FQNEAQ.

The V gene is TRBV6-5, the J gene TRBJ2-3, with TRBD1 identical over 8 bases. The junction had 5 bases not matched to a gene; V was cut back by 2 bases and J by 4 bases. CDR3 length equals 15 residues. CDR1 and CDR2 from the germline V gene are MNHEY and SVGAGI. CDR3 sequence (DNA): TGTGCCAGCAGTTACAACGGACAGGGCTCAGATACGCAGTATTTT. The encoded protein is CASSYNGQGSDTQYF.

Regarding this clone: The sample carries other DNA sequences with the same CDR3. This chain links TRBV11-3 with TRBJ2-5, with a weak D call TRBD1 (5 bases). The germline V and J ends were trimmed by 1 base and 2 bases, with 11 bases remaining between them. Per the germline V gene, CDR1 is SGHNT and CDR2 is YENEEA. The CDR3 extends over 15 amino acids. CDR3 in DNA: TGTGCCAGCAGCTTAGGGGGCCTGGGTCAAGAGACCCAGTACTTC. It specifies CASSLGGLGQETQYF.